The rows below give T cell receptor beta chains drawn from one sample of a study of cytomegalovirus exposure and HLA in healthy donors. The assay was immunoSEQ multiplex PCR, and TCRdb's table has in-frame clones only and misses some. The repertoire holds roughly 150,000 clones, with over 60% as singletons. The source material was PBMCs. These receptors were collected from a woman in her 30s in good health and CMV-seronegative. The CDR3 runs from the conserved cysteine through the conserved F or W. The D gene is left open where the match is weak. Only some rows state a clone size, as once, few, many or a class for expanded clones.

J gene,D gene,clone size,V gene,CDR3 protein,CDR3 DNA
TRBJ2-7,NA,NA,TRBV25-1,CASSESGYEQYF,TGTGCCAGCAGTGAATCGGGCTACGAGCAGTACTTC
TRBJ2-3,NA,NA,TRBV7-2,CASSQEGGRADTQYF,TGTGCCAGCAGCCAAGAGGGGGGGCGCGCAGATACGCAGTATTTT
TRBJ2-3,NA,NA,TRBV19,CASSGLVGSYADTQYF,TGTGCCAGTAGTGGATTGGTCGGGAGTTACGCAGATACGCAGTATTTT
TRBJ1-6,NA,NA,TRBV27,CASSLFPSSYNSPLHF,TGTGCCAGCAGTTTGTTCCCGAGCTCCTATAATTCACCCCTCCACTTT
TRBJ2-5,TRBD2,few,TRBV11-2,CASSSAPGLAGGGETQYF,TGTGCCAGCAGCTCCGCCCCAGGACTAGCGGGGGGCGGGGAGACCCAGTACTTC
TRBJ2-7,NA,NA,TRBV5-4,CASSREGGRHEQYF,TGTGCCAGCAGCAGGGAGGGGGGACGCCACGAGCAGTACTTC
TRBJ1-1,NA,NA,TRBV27,CASSLGRDTEAFF,TGTGCCAGCAGTTTAGGTCGGGACACTGAAGCTTTCTTT
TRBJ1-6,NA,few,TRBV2,CASSVGSHLNSPLHF,TGTGCCAGCAGTGTTGGTAGTCACCTAAATTCACCCCTCCACTTT
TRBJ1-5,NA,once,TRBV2,CASIREPYSNQPQHF,TGTGCCAGCATACGCGAGCCGTATAGCAATCAGCCCCAGCATTTT
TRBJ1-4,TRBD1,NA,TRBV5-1,CASTPGQVWSEKLFF,TGCGCCAGCACACCGGGACAGGTTTGGAGTGAAAAACTGTTTTTT
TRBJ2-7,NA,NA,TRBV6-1,CASSEVVRRGYEQYF,TGTGCCAGCAGTGAAGTGGTTAGGAGAGGTTACGAGCAGTACTTC
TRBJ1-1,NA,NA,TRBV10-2,CASRLQGRETEAFF,TGCGCCAGCAGATTACAGGGACGGGAAACTGAAGCTTTCTTT
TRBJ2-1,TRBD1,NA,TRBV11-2,CASSLTGTARADEQFF,TGTGCCAGCAGCCTTACCGGGACAGCCCGGGCGGATGAGCAGTTCTTC
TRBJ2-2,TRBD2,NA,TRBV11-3,CASSLRGGAGPGELFF,TGTGCCAGCAGCCTACGGGGGGGGGCAGGGCCCGGGGAGCTGTTTTTT
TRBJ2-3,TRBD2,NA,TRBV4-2,CASSPVGAGGTDTQYF,TGTGCCAGCAGCCCCGTCGGGGCGGGGGGCACAGATACGCAGTATTTT
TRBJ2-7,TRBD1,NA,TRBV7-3,CASSLGTGTEQYF,TGTGCCAGCAGCTTAGGGACAGGGACCGAGCAGTACTTC
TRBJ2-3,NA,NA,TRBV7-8,CASSTRGLSTDTQYF,TGTGCCAGCAGCACACGGGGACTGAGCACAGATACGCAGTATTTT
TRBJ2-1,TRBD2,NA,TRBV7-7,CASSLGYRGGATNEQFF,TGTGCCAGCAGCTTAGGATACCGCGGGGGGGCCACAAATGAGCAGTTCTTC
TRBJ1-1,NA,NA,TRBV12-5,CASVWGGSTEAFF,TGTGCTAGTGTCTGGGGAGGGAGCACTGAAGCTTTCTTT
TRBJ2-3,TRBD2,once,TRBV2,CASRRYNSGGTDTQYF,TGTGCCAGCAGGAGATATAATAGCGGGGGCACAGATACGCAGTATTTT
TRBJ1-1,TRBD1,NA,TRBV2,CASRPRQGNTEAFF,TGTGCCAGCAGGCCTCGACAGGGGAACACTGAAGCTTTCTTT
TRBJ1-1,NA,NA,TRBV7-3,CASSSQVNTEAFF,TGTGCCAGCAGCTCCCAGGTAAACACTGAAGCTTTCTTT
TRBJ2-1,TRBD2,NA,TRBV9,CASSVDPSGGLYNEQFF,TGTGCCAGCAGCGTAGATCCTAGCGGGGGCCTGTACAATGAGCAGTTCTTC
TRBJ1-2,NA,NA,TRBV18,CASSLEGQNYGYTF,TGTGCCAGCTCCCTCGAAGGACAAAACTATGGCTACACCTTC
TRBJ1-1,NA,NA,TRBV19,CASSIIGRVNTEAFF,TGTGCCAGTAGTATAATCGGCAGGGTGAACACTGAAGCTTTCTTT
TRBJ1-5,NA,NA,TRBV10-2,CASSVGGDQPQHF,TGCGCCAGCAGTGTTGGGGGGGACCAGCCCCAGCATTTT
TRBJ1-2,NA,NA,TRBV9,CASSVVGGLGYGYTF,TGTGCCAGCAGCGTAGTCGGGGGTCTTGGCTATGGCTACACCTTC
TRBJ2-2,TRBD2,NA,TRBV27,CASSLREAGELFF,TGTGCCAGCAGTTTACGGGAGGCCGGGGAGCTGTTTTTT
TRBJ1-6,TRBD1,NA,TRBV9,CASSGGTVNSPLHF,TGTGCCAGCAGCGGCGGGACAGTTAATTCACCCCTCCACTTT
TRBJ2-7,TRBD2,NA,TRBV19,CASSRAGGPYEQYF,TGTGCCAGTAGTAGAGCGGGGGGCCCTTACGAGCAGTACTTC
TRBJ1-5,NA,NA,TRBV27,CASSLVAGGNQPQHF,TGTGCCAGCAGTTTAGTGGCCGGGGGAAATCAGCCCCAGCATTTT
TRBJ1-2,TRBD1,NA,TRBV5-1,CASSLEGQDYGYTF,TGCGCCAGCAGCTTGGAGGGACAGGACTATGGCTACACCTTC
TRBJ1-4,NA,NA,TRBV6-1,CASNQISGEKLFF,TGTGCCAGCAATCAAATCTCAGGTGAAAAACTGTTTTTT
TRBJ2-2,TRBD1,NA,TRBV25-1,CASSDSSGGDGELFF,TGTGCCAGCAGTGATTCGTCAGGGGGAGACGGGGAGCTGTTTTTT
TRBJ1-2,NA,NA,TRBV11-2,CASSLAPPDGYTF,TGTGCCAGCAGCTTAGCCCCCCCGGATGGCTACACCTTC
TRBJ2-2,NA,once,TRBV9,CASSNRVPSGGELFF,TGTGCCAGCAGCAACCGGGTGCCAAGTGGCGGGGAGCTGTTTTTT
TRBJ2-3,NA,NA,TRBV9,CASSVEGLARAATDTQYF,TGTGCCAGCAGCGTAGAGGGGCTAGCGAGGGCCGCCACAGATACGCAGTATTTT
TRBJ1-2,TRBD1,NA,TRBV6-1,CATKQGGYGYTF,TGTGCCACCAAACAGGGGGGATATGGCTACACCTTC
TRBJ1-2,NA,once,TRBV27,CASSLAQGLVGYTF,TGTGCCAGCAGTTTGGCTCAGGGTCTGGTTGGCTACACCTTC
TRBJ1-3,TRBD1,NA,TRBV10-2,CASSVQGARGNTIYF,TGCGCCAGCAGTGTCCAGGGGGCGCGTGGAAACACCATATATTTT
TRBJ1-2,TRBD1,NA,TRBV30,CAWSGQGVYGYTF,TGTGCCTGGAGCGGACAGGGGGTGTATGGCTACACCTTC
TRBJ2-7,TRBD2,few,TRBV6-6,CASNDGPSGTYEQYF,TGTGCCAGCAATGACGGGCCTAGCGGGACCTACGAGCAGTACTTC
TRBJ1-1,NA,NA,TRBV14,CASGNSMNTEAFF,TGTGCCAGCGGAAACAGCATGAACACTGAAGCTTTCTTT
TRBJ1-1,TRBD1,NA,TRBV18,CASSPIGTVEDTEAFF,TGTGCCAGCTCACCAATTGGGACAGTCGAAGACACTGAAGCTTTCTTT
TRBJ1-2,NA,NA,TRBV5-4,CASSPTGIYGYTF,TGTGCCAGCAGTCCAACAGGAATCTATGGCTACACCTTC
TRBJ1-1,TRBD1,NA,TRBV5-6,CASSFEKGALVTEAFF,TGTGCCAGCAGCTTCGAAAAGGGGGCGTTGGTCACTGAAGCTTTCTTT
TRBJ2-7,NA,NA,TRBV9,CASSPRTSSYEQYF,TGTGCCAGCAGCCCCCGGACTTCCTCCTACGAGCAGTACTTC
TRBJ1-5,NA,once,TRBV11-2,CASSLDRGQPQHF,TGTGCCAGCAGCTTAGATAGAGGTCAGCCCCAGCATTTT
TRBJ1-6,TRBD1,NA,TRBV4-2,CASSQEEGAGNSPLHF,TGTGCCAGCAGCCAAGAGGAGGGGGCGGGGAATTCACCCCTCCACTTT
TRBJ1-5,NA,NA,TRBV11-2,CASSLGGTQPQHF,TGTGCCAGCAGCTTAGGGGGCACTCAGCCCCAGCATTTT
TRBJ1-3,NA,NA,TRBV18,CASSPKSVSGNTIYF,TGTGCCAGCTCACCAAAGTCGGTCTCTGGAAACACCATATATTTT
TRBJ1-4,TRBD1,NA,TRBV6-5,CASSYGTGGEKLFF,TGTGCCAGCAGTTACGGGACAGGGGGGGAAAAACTGTTTTTT
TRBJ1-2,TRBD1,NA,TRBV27,CASPMGTEPGAAGGDGYTF,TGTGCCAGTCCGATGGGTACGGAGCCCGGGGCCGCAGGGGGCGATGGCTACACCTTC
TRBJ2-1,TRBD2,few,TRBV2,CASSEREGNEQFF,TGTGCCAGCAGCGAGAGGGAGGGCAATGAGCAGTTCTTC
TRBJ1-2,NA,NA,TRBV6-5,CASSYRGRYGYTF,TGTGCCAGCAGTTACAGGGGGAGATATGGCTACACCTTC
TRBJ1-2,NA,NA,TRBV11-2,CASSLAGQGNYGYTF,TGTGCCAGCAGCTTAGCCGGTCAGGGGAACTATGGCTACACCTTC
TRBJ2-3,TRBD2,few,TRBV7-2,CASSIRGGLGTDTQYF,TGTGCCAGCAGCATTCGGGGGGGGCTAGGCACAGATACGCAGTATTTT
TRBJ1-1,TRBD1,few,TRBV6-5,CASNPIQGVTEAFF,TGTGCCAGCAATCCTATACAGGGGGTAACTGAAGCTTTCTTT